This T cell receptor (beta chain) is from a study of control samples from healthy donors and cancer patients. V shed 3 bases, J shed 6 bases, and the junction held 1 base outside the gene matches. The CDR3 sequence is 12 residues long. The germline CDR1 and CDR2 sequences are SEHNR and FQNEAQ (reference sequence). This table comes from immunoSEQ multiplex PCR, and its TCRdb copy is limited to in-frame clones, with some not included. Among 100,000 to 150,000 clones, about 90% were seen once, and the ten largest hold roughly 43%. The sample taken for sequencing was blood. The chain couples TRBV7-9 to TRBJ2-7, with TRBD1 matching over 8 bases. This TCR was recovered from a man in his forties or fifties in good health. The CDR3 DNA sequence: TGTGCCAGCAGCTTTGGACAGGGCGAGCAGTACTTC. Encoded protein: CASSFGQGEQYF.